What follows describes a single T cell receptor (beta chain). The antigen remains unidentified. J gave up 6 bases and V 2 bases, and 8 bases lay outside the gene matches. The CDR3 runs 15 residues. Germline-derived CDR1 and CDR2 are SGHRS and YFSETQ. 60 Vbeta and 13 Jbeta primers were used in PCR. The repertoire was sequenced with immunoSEQ multiplex PCR; TCRdb's copy has only in-frame clones and lacks some. The table for this sample gives roughly 220,000 clones. Donors were nominally healthy when sampled, though unrecorded immune exposures were likely. This entry is derived from a study of cytomegalovirus exposure and HLA in healthy donors. Study-wide results and caveats: It was reported that the classifier diagnosed cytomegalovirus status with high specificity and sensitivity in both the original and validation cohorts. Earlier findings revealed that most TCR beta V segments proved productive either about 87% or about 30% of the time. Owing to their indistinguishability, certain V segments, notably TRBV6-2 and TRBV6-3, were excluded.

Material for sequencing was PBMCs. The V and J genes are TRBV5-1 and TRBJ2-7; TRBD2 agrees at 10 bases. The source of this sequence is a girl aged 2-15 years in good health and CMV-seropositive. The DNA for the CDR3 is TGCGCCAGCAGCTTAGACCCGGGACTAGCGACCGAGCAGTACTTC. It is translated as CASSLDPGLATEQYF.